A single sample gave rise to the 26 T cell receptor beta chains below, sequenced in a study of T cells in localized non-small cell lung cancer. Data came from immunoSEQ multiplex PCR; TCRdb stores just in-frame clones and leaves some out. The sample comprises approximately 7,100 clones, around 92% of which are singletons, and over 3.5% rests with the top ten. Material: peripheral blood mononuclear cells, obtained before any cancer treatment. Receptors were obtained from a male donor older than 55 with stage II lung adenocarcinoma.

J is TRBJ1-1 and V is TRBV19; 9 bases map to TRBD1. The germline V gene encodes CDR1 LNHDA and CDR2 SQIVND (reference sequence). The V segment lost 9 bases and the J segment 1 base; nucleotides outside the gene matches: 9. The CDR3 consists of 15 residues. The CDR3 loop is CASTRRTGENTEAFF. DNA for the CDR3: TGTGCCAGCACCCGTAGGACAGGGGAGAACACTGAAGCTTTCTTT.

V is TRBV9 and J is TRBJ2-2, with D uncertain. Germline V lookup: CDR1 SGDLS, CDR2 YYNGEE. CDR3 size: 13 residues. The germline V and J ends were trimmed by 0 bases and 4 bases, with 4 bases remaining between them. The CDR3 DNA follows: TGTGCCAGCAGCGTAGCTGGCACCGGGGAGCTGTTTTTT. Its protein is CASSVAGTGELFF.

The rearrangement joins TRBV9 to TRBJ1-2, with D tentatively TRBD1 (6 bases). Trimming pared 6 bases from V and 6 bases from J, leaving 12 bases between. Germline assignment: CDR1 SGDLS and CDR2 YYNGEE. There are 12 residues in the CDR3. The DNA of the CDR3 is TGTGCCAGCAAGACAGGAACAAATGGCTACACCTTC. Encoded protein: CASKTGTNGYTF.

CDR3 region: CASSQGGVGEAFF. The CDR3 DNA reads TGTGCCAGCAGCCAAGGTGGGGTTGGTGAAGCTTTCTTT. This chain uses TRBV14 with TRBJ1-1; unclear D gene. Trimming cost V 1 base and J 7 bases, with 10 bases left between them. This CDR3 has 13 residues. CDR1 is SGHDN and CDR2 is FVKESK in the germline V gene.

This clone has a single count. The rearrangement joins TRBV18 to TRBJ1-4, with D possibly TRBD1 on 6 matching bases. The CDR3 consists of 14 residues. The V end lost 3 bases, the J end lost 4 bases, and 9 bases lay between the germline ends. Germline CDR1 reads KGHSH; CDR2 reads LQKENI. CDR3 loop: CASSPWTDNEKLFF. CDR3 nucleotide sequence: TGTGCCAGCTCACCGTGGACAGATAATGAAAAACTGTTTTTT.

The chain couples TRBV7-2 to TRBJ1-5; D perhaps matches TRBD1 (5 bases). The germline gives CDR1 SGHTA, CDR2 FQGNSA. CDR3 length: 13 amino acids. The germline V and J ends were trimmed by 1 base and 6 bases, with 7 bases remaining between them. The CDR3 DNA sequence: TGTGCCAGCAGCTTAGGGGGGTCTCAGCCCCAGCATTTT. Encoded protein: CASSLGGSQPQHF.

This chain links TRBV7-2 with TRBJ1-5; tentative D call: TRBD1 (5 bases). The CDR3 is 15 residues long. V lost 7 bases and J 2 bases, leaving 15 bases between the germline ends. CDR1 and CDR2 (germline): SGHTA, FQGNSA. CDR3 DNA sequence: TGTGCCAGCACCCCCAGGGCGGGGGGCAATCAGCCCCAGCATTTT. Amino acid sequence: CASTPRAGGNQPQHF.

V and J are TRBV5-1 and TRBJ2-7; D may be TRBD2 (6 bases). V shed 2 bases and J shed 0 bases, with 12 bases lying between them. Germline CDR1 SGHRS, CDR2 YFSETQ. The CDR3 extends over 15 amino acids. The CDR3 protein is CASSFLGGTSYEQYF. Here the CDR3 DNA reads TGCGCCAGCAGCTTCCTTGGGGGGACCTCCTACGAGCAGTACTTC.

The V and J genes are TRBV4-3 and TRBJ2-6, with a possible D match to TRBD1 (6 bases). The germline CDR1 and CDR2 sequences are LGHNA and YSLEER. CDR3 length: 16 amino acids. The ends were cut back, 3 bases at V and 0 bases at J, with 9 bases in the middle. The CDR3 sequence: CASSHEGHSGANVLTF. In nucleotides, the CDR3 is TGCGCCAGCAGCCACGAGGGACACTCTGGGGCCAACGTCCTGACTTTC.

This clone has a handful of counts. The chain combines TRBV11-2 with TRBJ1-5; tentatively, D is TRBD1 (5 bases). The V end lost 6 bases, the J end lost 6 bases, and 15 bases lay between the germline ends. The CDR3 covers 14 residues. CDR1 and CDR2 from the germline V gene are SGHAT and FQNNGV. CDR3 sequence: CASSSGRDGQPQHF. CDR3 bases: TGTGCCAGCAGTTCAGGCAGGGATGGTCAGCCCCAGCATTTT.

For the CDR3, the DNA is TGTGCCAGCAGCCTACCGGGGTCTGGGACAACTGAGCAGTTCTTC. The encoded protein is CASSLPGSGTTEQFF. V usage is TRBV7-2 and J usage is TRBJ2-1, with D perhaps TRBD1 (6 bases). With 5 bases removed from V and 9 bases from J, the gap between germline ends came to 20 bases. CDR3 length equals 15 residues. Germline lookup yields CDR1 SGHTA and CDR2 FQGNSA.

The V gene is TRBV6-1, the J gene TRBJ1-4; TRBD1 matches at 8 bases. The V gene end was trimmed by 4 bases and the J gene end by 8 bases; junction bases not matched to a gene: 9. There are 15 residues in the CDR3. Germline V gene data show CDR1 as MNHNS and CDR2 as SASEGT. For the CDR3, the DNA is TGTGCCAGCAGTGGGGAAGACCACAGGGGGGAAAAACTGTTTTTT. Protein sequence: CASSGEDHRGEKLFF.

The rearrangement joins TRBV7-8 to TRBJ1-4; D not certain. V dropped 5 bases and J dropped 8 bases, with 12 bases sitting between them. Germline CDR1 reads SGHVS; CDR2 reads FQNEAQ. This CDR3 contains 13 residues. The CDR3 reads CASSTRTVEKLFF. The CDR3 region has the DNA TGTGCCAGCAGCACAAGAACGGTAGAAAAACTGTTTTTT.

The genes are TRBV11-2 and TRBJ1-6, with D hard to call. This CDR3 contains 13 residues. Trimming pared 5 bases from V and 4 bases from J, leaving 6 bases between. The germline V gene has CDR1 SGHAT and CDR2 FQNNGV. The DNA of the CDR3 is TGTGCCAGCAGCCCTCTTTATAATTCACCCCTCCACTTT. This codes for CASSPLYNSPLHF.

The chain has TRBV5-1 and TRBJ2-1; D is unresolved. V lost 4 bases and J 9 bases, leaving 11 bases between the germline ends. The CDR3 is 12 amino acids. Germline-derived CDR1 and CDR2 are SGHRS and YFSETQ. This CDR3 reads CASSPTIGEQFF. The CDR3 DNA follows: TGCGCCAGCAGCCCGACCATCGGTGAGCAGTTCTTC.

This clone was found once. The chain employs TRBV5-1 and TRBJ2-5; D is perhaps TRBD1 or TRBD2 (6 bases each). CDR3 length: 14 residues. Trimming removed 0 bases from V and 4 bases from J, with 10 bases in between. Germline V gene data show CDR1 as SGHRS and CDR2 as YFSETQ. Here the CDR3 DNA reads TGCGCCAGCAGCTTGGCCCGGGGGCCAGAGACCCAGTACTTC. Amino acids: CASSLARGPETQYF.

The chain is built from TRBV7-7 and TRBJ1-5, with 7 bases that match TRBD1. Germline V gene lookup returns CDR1 SSHAT and CDR2 FNYEAQ (reference sequence). V dropped 4 bases and J dropped 2; count of bases not matched to a gene: 8. The CDR3 runs 16 residues. The CDR3 DNA reads as TGTGCCAGCAGCTCAACCAGGGGGTCGGGCAATCAGCCCCAGCATTTT. It specifies CASSSTRGSGNQPQHF.

The chain recombines TRBV5-8 with TRBJ1-5; TRBD1 is a possible D gene (5 bases). The CDR3 spans 14 residues. CDR1 is SGHTS and CDR2 is YDEGEE in the germline V gene. V gave up 2 bases and J gave up 3 bases, with 9 bases separating them. The CDR3 sequence: CASSLRGINQPQHF. CDR3 in DNA: TGTGCCAGCAGCTTAAGGGGTATCAATCAGCCCCAGCATTTT.

This chain joins TRBV18 and TRBJ2-2, with D unresolved. The ends were cut back, 5 bases at V and 0 bases at J, with 16 bases in the middle. Per the germline V gene, CDR1 is KGHSH and CDR2 is LQKENI. CDR3 length equals 17 residues. The CDR3 DNA follows: TGTGCCAGCTCATCCCTGATAGGCGGATCGAACACCGGGGAGCTGTTTTTT. Protein product: CASSSLIGGSNTGELFF.

This rearrangement joins TRBV6-1 to TRBJ1-1, with TRBD1 as a possible D gene (6 bases). The CDR3 spans 14 residues. Germline V gene sequence: CDR1 MNHNS, CDR2 SASEGT. Trimming pared 2 bases from V and 5 bases from J, leaving 12 bases between. CDR3 sequence reads: CASSENLGATEAFF. CDR3 in DNA: TGTGCCAGCAGTGAAAATTTGGGGGCAACTGAAGCTTTCTTT.

This clone was seen just once. V usage is TRBV14 and J usage is TRBJ1-3; TRBD1 matches 10 bases. This CDR3 region has 16 residues. The V and J ends lost 3 bases and 4 bases, in that order; junction bases with no gene match: 6. CDR1 SGHDN and CDR2 FVKESK come from the germline V gene. The CDR3 nucleotides are TGTGCCAGCAGCCACCGCCGGGACAGGGGAGGAAACACCATATATTTT. Its translation is CASSHRRDRGGNTIYF.

This clone was recorded a few times. The genes are TRBV6-6 and TRBJ1-5; D ambiguous. V was clipped by 6 bases and J by 7 bases, with 19 bases between them. This CDR3 has 15 residues. Germline V CDR1 and CDR2: MNHNY, SVGAGI (reference sequence). The CDR3 DNA is TGTGCCAGCAGCACCTTCGGAAGGGTCAACCAGCCCCAGCATTTT. Translating it yields CASSTFGRVNQPQHF.

The chain employs TRBV4-1 and TRBJ1-5; TRBD1 might be the D (5 bases). Per the germline V gene, CDR1 is MGHRA and CDR2 is YSYEKL. There are 15 residues in the CDR3. V was clipped by 0 bases and J by 9 bases, with 15 bases between them. The CDR3 spells CASSQERQGERPQHF. CDR3 DNA: TGCGCCAGCAGCCAAGAAAGGCAGGGAGAGCGGCCCCAGCATTTT.

CDR3 loop: CASSPVFTSGNTIYF. The CDR3 DNA sequence: TGTGCCAGCAGCCCCGTATTTACCTCTGGAAACACCATATATTTT. The J gene is TRBJ1-3, the V gene TRBV6-5; D unresolved. The germline CDR1 and CDR2 sequences are MNHEY and SVGAGI. V was trimmed by 6 bases and J by 0 bases, leaving 12 bases between them. This CDR3 region has 15 residues.

The chain couples TRBV11-3 to TRBJ1-1; TRBD1 aligns across 8 bases. V was pared by 6 bases and J by 1 base, with 1 base of the junction left unmatched. In germline, CDR1 is SGHNT, CDR2 YENEEA. The CDR3 runs to 13 residues. CDR3 protein: CASSGQGNTEAFF. For the CDR3, the DNA is TGTGCCAGCAGTGGACAGGGGAACACTGAAGCTTTCTTT.

V usage is TRBV27 and J usage is TRBJ1-1; 7 bases fit TRBD1. The CDR3 sequence is 13 residues long. Germline assignment: CDR1 MNHEY and CDR2 SMNVEV (reference sequence). Unmatched junction bases numbered 8, after V lost 7 bases and J lost 6 bases. The CDR3 DNA reads as TGTGCCAGCATCCGACAGGGACGCTCTGAAGCTTTCTTT. Protein: CASIRQGRSEAFF.